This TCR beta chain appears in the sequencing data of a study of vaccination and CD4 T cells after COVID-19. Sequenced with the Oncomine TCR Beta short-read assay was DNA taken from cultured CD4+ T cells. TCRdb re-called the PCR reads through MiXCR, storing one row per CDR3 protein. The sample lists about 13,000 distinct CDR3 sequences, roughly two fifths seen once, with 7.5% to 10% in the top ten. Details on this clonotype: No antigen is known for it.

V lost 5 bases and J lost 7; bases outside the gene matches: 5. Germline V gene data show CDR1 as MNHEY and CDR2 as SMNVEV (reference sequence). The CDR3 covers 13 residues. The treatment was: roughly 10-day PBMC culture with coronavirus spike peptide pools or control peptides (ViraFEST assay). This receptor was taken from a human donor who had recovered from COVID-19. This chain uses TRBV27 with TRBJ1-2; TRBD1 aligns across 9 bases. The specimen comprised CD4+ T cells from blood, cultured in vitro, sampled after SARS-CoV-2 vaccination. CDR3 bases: TGTGCCAGCAGTGGACAGGGGATTTCTGGCTACACCTTC. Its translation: CASSGQGISGYTF.